This paragraph reports one T cell receptor beta chain. Its specificity is unknown. A junction end diverges from the germline sequence, so it may reflect a read error. Alongside a J-beta primer mix, a sample-barcoded 5' primer served in a second PCR lasting about 7 to 11 cycles. The authors tagged each cDNA molecule using a template-switch adaptor with 12 random nucleotides. One entry per CDR3 protein, called by TCRdb with MiXCR from the 5' RACE reads. Of roughly 900,000 distinct CDR3 sequences in the sample, roughly 26% were seen once. This sample stems from a study of blood T cells in healthy people across ages. Study findings and constraints: Correlation between TCR beta diversity and naive T cell percentage was strong.

From germline, CDR1 is MNHEY and CDR2 SVGAGI. The CDR3 totals 14 residues. Approximately 9.6 milliliters of peripheral blood were drawn from each donor into EDTA-treated tubes. V usage is TRBV6-5 and J usage is TRBJ1-6; TRBD1 agrees at 8 bases. The specimen sequenced was blood. The source of this sequence is an elderly woman in good health. CDR3 residues: CTSSPRQGNSPLHF. CDR3 sequence (DNA): TGTACCAGCAGCCCCCGACAGGGGAATTCACCCCTCCACTTT.